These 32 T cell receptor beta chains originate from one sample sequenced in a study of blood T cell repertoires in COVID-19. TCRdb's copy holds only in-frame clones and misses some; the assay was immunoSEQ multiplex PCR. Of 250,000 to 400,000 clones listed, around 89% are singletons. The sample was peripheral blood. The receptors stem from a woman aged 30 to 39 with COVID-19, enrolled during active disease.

In DNA, the CDR3 is TGTGCCAGTAGTATGTCTGTGAGGAGAACAGATACGCAGTATTTT. Translated, it gives CASSMSVRRTDTQYF. The J gene is TRBJ2-3, the V gene TRBV19; D remains ambiguous. V was clipped by 3 bases and J by 3 bases, with 13 bases between them. Germline V gene lookup returns CDR1 LNHDA and CDR2 SQIVND (reference sequence). The CDR3 is made up of 15 amino acids.

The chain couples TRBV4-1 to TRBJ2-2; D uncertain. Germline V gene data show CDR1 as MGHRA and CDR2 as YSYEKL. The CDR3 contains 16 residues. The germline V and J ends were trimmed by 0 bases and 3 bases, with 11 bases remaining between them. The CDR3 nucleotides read TGCGCCAGCAGCCAAGAGTACCCCCGGGACACCGGGGAGCTGTTTTTT. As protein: CASSQEYPRDTGELFF.

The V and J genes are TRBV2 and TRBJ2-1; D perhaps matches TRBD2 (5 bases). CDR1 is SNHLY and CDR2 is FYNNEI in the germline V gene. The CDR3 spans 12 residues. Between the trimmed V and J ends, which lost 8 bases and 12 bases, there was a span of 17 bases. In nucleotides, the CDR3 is TGTGCCAGCCAATTCGGGGTCCGGGGGCAGTTCTTC. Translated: CASQFGVRGQFF. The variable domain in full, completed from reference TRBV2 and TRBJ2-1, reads EPEVTQTPSHQVTQMGQEVILRCVPISNHLYFYWYRQILGQKVEFLVSFYNNEISEKSEIFDDQFSVERPDGSNFTLKIRSTKLEDSAMYFCASQFGVRGQFFGPGTRLTVL.

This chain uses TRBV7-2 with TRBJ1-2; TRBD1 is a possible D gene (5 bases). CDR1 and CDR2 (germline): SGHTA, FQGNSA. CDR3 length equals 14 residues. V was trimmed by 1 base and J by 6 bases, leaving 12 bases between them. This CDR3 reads CASSLVDSSNGYTF. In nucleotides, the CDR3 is TGTGCCAGCAGCTTAGTCGACAGTAGCAATGGCTACACCTTC. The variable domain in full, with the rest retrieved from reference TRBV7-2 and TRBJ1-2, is GAGVSQSPSNKVTEKGKDVELRCDPISGHTALYWYRQSLGQGLEFLIYFQGNSAPDKSGLPSDRFSAERTGGSVSTLTIQRTQQEDSAVYLCASSLVDSSNGYTFGSGTRLTVV.

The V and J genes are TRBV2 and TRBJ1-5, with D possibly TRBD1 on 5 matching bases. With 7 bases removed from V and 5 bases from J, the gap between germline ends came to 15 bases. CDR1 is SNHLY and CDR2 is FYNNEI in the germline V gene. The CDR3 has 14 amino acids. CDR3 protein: CASKTGGLYQPQHF. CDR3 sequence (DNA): TGTGCCAGCAAGACCGGGGGGTTATATCAGCCCCAGCATTTT.

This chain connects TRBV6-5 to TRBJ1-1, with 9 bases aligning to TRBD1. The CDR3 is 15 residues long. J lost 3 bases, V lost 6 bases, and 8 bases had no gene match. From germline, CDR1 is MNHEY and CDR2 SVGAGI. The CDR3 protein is CASRGTGGLDTEAFF. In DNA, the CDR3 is TGTGCCAGCAGAGGAACAGGGGGCCTGGACACTGAAGCTTTCTTT.

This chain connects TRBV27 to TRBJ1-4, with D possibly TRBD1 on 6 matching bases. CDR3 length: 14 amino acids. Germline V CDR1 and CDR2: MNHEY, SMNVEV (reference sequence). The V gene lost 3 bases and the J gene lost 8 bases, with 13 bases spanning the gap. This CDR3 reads CASSFRGGLEKLFF. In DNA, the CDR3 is TGTGCCAGCAGTTTCAGGGGAGGGCTAGAAAAACTGTTTTTT.

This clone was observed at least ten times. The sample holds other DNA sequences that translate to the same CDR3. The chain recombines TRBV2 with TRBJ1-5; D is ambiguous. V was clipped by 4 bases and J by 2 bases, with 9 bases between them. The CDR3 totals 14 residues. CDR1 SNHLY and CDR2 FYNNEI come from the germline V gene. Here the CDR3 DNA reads TGTGCCAGCAGTGTGGAACGGGGCAATCAGCCCCAGCATTTT. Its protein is CASSVERGNQPQHF.

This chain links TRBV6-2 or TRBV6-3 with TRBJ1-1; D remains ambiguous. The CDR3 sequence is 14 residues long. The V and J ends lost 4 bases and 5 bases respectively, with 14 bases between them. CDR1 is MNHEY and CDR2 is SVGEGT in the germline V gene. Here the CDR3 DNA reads TGTGCCAGCAGTTTCACGAAGGGAGGGACTGAAGCTTTCTTT. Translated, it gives CASSFTKGGTEAFF.

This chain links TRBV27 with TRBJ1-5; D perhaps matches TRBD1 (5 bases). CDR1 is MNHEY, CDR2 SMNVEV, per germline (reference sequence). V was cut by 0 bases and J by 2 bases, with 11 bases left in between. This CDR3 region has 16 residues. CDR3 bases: TGTGCCAGCAGTTTATCGGGGGAGGGAGGCAATCAGCCCCAGCATTTT. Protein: CASSLSGEGGNQPQHF.

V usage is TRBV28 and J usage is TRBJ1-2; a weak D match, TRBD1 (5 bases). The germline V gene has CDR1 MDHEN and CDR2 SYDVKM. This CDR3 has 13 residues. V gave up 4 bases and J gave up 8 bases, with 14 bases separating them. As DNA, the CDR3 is TGTGCCAGCAGTTCCCAGGGTTTTGGAGGCTACACCTTC. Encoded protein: CASSSQGFGGYTF.

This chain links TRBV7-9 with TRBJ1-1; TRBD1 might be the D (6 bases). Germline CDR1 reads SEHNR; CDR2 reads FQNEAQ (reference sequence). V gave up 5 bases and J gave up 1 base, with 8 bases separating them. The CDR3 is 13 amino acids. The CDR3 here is CASSRGGNTEAFF. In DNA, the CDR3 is TGTGCCAGCAGCCGAGGGGGGAACACTGAAGCTTTCTTT.

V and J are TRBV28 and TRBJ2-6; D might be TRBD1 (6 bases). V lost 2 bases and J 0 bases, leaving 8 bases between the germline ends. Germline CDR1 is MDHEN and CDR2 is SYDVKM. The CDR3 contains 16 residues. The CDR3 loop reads CASSLEQGSGANVLTF. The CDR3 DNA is TGTGCCAGCAGTTTAGAACAGGGCTCTGGGGCCAACGTCCTGACTTTC.

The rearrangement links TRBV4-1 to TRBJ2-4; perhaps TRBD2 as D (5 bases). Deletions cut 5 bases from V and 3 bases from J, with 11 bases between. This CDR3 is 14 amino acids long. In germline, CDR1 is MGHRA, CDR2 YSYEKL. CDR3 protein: CASSGPGNKNIQYF. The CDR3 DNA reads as TGCGCCAGCAGCGGCCCGGGGAACAAAAACATTCAGTACTTC.

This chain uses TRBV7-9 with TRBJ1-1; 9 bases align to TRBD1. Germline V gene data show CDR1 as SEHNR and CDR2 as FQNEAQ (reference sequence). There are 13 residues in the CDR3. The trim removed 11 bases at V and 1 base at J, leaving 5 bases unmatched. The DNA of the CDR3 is TGTGCCGGTAAGACAGGGGGGAACACTGAAGCTTTCTTT. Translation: CAGKTGGNTEAFF.

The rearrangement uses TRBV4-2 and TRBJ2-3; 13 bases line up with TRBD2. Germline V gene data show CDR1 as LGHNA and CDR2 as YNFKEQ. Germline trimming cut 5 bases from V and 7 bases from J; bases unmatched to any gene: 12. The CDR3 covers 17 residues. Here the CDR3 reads CASSSLAGTSGVNTQYF. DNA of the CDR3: TGTGCCAGCAGCTCTCTCGCCGGGACTAGCGGGGTAAATACGCAGTATTTT.

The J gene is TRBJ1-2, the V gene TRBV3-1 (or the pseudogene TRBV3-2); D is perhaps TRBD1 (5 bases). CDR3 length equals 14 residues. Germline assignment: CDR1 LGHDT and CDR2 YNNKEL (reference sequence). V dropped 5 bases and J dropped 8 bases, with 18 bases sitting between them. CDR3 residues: CASSGGSGIRGYTF. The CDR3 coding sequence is TGTGCCAGCAGCGGGGGGTCAGGGATTCGGGGCTACACCTTC.

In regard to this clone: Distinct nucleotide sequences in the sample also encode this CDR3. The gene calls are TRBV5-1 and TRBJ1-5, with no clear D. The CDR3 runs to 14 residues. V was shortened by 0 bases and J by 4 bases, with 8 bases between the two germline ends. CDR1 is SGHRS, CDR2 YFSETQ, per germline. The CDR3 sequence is CASSLGGGNQPQHF. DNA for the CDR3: TGCGCCAGCAGCTTGGGAGGCGGGAATCAGCCCCAGCATTTT.

This chain's CDR3 is CASSLVGPGSPLHF. CDR3 nucleotide sequence: TGTGCCAGCAGCTTGGTCGGGCCGGGGTCACCCCTCCACTTT. This sequence joins TRBV5-6 and TRBJ1-6; D is unclear. Trimming took 0 bases from V and 10 from J, leaving 11 bases between them. Germline V gives CDR1 SGHDT, CDR2 YYEEEE. CDR3 length: 14 residues.

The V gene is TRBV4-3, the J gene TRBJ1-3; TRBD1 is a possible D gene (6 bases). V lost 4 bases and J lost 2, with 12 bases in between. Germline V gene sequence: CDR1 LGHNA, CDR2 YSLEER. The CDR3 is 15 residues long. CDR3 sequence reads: CASSLLRGTGNTIYF. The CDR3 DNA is TGCGCCAGCAGCCTTCTGAGGGGGACTGGAAACACCATATATTTT.

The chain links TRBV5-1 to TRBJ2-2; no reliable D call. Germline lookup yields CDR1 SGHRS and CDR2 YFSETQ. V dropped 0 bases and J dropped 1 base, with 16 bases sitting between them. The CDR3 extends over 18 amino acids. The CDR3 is CASSLVNRVRLNTGELFF. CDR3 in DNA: TGCGCCAGCAGCTTGGTTAATCGTGTCAGGCTGAACACCGGGGAGCTGTTTTTT.

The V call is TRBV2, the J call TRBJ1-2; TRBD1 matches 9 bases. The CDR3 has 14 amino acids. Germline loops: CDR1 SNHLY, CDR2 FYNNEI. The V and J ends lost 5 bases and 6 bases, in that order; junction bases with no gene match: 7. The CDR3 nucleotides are TGTGCCAGCAGTTTCTCTACAGGGGGCGATGGCTACACCTTC. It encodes CASSFSTGGDGYTF.

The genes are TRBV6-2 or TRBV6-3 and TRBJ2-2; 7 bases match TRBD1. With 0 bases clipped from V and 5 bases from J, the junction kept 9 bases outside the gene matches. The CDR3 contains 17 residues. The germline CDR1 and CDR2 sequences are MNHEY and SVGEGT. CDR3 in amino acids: CASSYSSEGARTGELFF. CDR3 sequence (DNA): TGTGCCAGCAGTTACTCGAGTGAGGGGGCGAGGACCGGGGAGCTGTTTTTT.

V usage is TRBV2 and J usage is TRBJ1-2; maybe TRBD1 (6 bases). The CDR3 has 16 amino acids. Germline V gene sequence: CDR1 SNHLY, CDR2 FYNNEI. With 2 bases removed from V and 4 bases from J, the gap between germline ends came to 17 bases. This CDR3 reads CASSELGQFVGYGYTF. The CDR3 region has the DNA TGTGCCAGCAGTGAACTTGGACAGTTTGTGGGCTATGGCTACACCTTC.

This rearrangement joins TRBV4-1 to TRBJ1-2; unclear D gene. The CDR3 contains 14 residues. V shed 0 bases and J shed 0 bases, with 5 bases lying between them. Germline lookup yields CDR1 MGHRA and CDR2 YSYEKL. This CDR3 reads CASSQEGSNYGYTF. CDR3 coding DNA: TGCGCCAGCAGCCAAGAGGGCTCTAACTATGGCTACACCTTC.

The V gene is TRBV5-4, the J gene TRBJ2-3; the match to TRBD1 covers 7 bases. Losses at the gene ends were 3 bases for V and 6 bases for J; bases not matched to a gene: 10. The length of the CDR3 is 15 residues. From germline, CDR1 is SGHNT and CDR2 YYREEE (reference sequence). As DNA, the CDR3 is TGTGCCAGCAGCTCAATGACAGGGTTGGTCGATACGCAGTATTTT. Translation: CASSSMTGLVDTQYF.

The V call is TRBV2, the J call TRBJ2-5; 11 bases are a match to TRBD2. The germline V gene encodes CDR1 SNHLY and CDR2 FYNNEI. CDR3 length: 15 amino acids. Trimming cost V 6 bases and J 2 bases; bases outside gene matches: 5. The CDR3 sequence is CASSKTSGAQETQYF. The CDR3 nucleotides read TGTGCCAGCAGCAAGACTAGCGGGGCACAAGAGACCCAGTACTTC.

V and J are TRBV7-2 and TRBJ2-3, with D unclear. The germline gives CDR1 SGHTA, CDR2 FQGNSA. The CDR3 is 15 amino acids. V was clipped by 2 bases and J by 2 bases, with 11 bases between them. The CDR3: CASSLMRHATDTQYF. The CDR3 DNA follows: TGTGCCAGCAGCTTAATGCGGCACGCCACAGATACGCAGTATTTT.

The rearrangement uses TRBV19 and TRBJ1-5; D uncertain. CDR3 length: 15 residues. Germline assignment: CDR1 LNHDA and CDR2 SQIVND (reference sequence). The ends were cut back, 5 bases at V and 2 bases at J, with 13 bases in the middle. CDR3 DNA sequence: TGTGCCAGTAGTGCCACTAGAGAGGGCAATCAGCCCCAGCATTTT. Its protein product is CASSATREGNQPQHF.

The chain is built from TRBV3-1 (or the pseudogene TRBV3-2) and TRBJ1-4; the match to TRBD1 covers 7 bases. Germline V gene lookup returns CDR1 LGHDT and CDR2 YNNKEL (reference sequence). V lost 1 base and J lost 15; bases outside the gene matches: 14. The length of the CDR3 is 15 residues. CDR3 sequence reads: CASSQGSHRDSVVFF. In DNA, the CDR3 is TGTGCCAGCAGCCAAGGGTCACACAGGGACAGTGTAGTGTTTTTT.

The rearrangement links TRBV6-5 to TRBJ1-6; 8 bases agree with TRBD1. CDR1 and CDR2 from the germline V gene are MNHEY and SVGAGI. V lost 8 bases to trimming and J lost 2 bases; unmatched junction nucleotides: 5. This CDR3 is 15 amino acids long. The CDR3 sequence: CASSEDRAYNSPLHF. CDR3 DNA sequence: TGTGCCAGCTCAGAGGACAGGGCCTATAATTCACCCCTCCACTTT.

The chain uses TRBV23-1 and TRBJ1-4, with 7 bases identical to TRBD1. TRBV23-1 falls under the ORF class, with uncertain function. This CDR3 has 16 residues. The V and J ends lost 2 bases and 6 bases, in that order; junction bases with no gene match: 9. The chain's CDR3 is CASSQPRQGWDEKLFF. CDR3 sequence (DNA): TGCGCCAGCAGTCAACCGAGACAGGGCTGGGATGAAAAACTGTTTTTT.